The 13 T cell receptor beta chains presented below share a single source sample, sequenced in a study of cytomegalovirus exposure and HLA in healthy donors (dated by TCRdb to the late 2010s). Library preparation was by the immunoSEQ multiplex PCR assay. The multiplex PCR relied on a mix of 60 forward primers for TCR Vbeta segments and 13 reverse primers for TCR Jbeta segments. TCRdb re-hosts the immuneACCESS table, in-frame sequences only. Its copies lack some clones; in the studies checked, an unresolved V gene accounts for under half of them, and the cause for the rest is not known. The sample yields about 160,000 clones; 81% were counted once. Of the sample, over 10% is held by the ten largest clones. The specimen was PBMCs. Receptor source: a woman aged 45-59 years in good health and CMV-seronegative.

V and J are TRBV9 and TRBJ2-3; no definite D call. Germline CDR1 and CDR2: SGDLS and YYNGEE. V was shortened by 3 bases and J by 5 bases, with 4 bases between the two germline ends. The CDR3 is made up of 11 amino acids. CDR3 sequence: CASSARDTQYF. CDR3 DNA: TGTGCCAGCAGCGCTCGAGATACGCAGTATTTT. Full variable domain (missing parts from reference TRBV9 and TRBJ2-3): DSGVTQTPKHLITATGQRVTLRCSPRSGDLSVYWYQQSLDQGLQFLIQYYNGEERAKGNILERFSAQQFPDLHSELNLSSLELGDSALYFCASSARDTQYFGPGTRLTVL.

The chain couples TRBV4-3 to TRBJ1-2, with no clear D. V lost 2 bases, J lost 9 bases, and 19 bases lay in between. Germline values: CDR1 LGHNA, CDR2 YSLEER. This CDR3 region has 15 residues. Here the CDR3 reads CASSQSRDSPVSYTF. In nucleotides, the CDR3 is TGCGCCAGCAGCCAAAGTCGAGACTCCCCGGTGAGCTACACCTTC.

This sequence joins TRBV6-5 and TRBJ1-1, with D unresolved. Germline V gene data show CDR1 as MNHEY and CDR2 as SVGAGI. The CDR3 consists of 11 residues. Trimming took off 8 bases at V and 8 bases at J, with 12 bases between the two ends. The CDR3 reads CASGNPGEAFF. In nucleotides, the CDR3 is TGTGCCAGCGGAAATCCCGGGGAAGCTTTCTTT.

The chain employs TRBV28 and TRBJ2-5; D is perhaps TRBD2 (5 bases). The CDR3 totals 15 residues. The germline V gene encodes CDR1 MDHEN and CDR2 SYDVKM. Trimming removed 3 bases from V and 5 bases from J, with 16 bases in between. For the CDR3, the DNA is TGTGCCAGCAGTTTCCCGTTTACGGGCGGGGAGACCCAGTACTTC. It is translated as CASSFPFTGGETQYF. The whole variable domain, filled in from reference TRBV28 and TRBJ2-5, reads DVKVTQSSRYLVKRTGEKVFLECVQDMDHENMFWYRQDPGLGLRLIYFSYDVKMKEKGDIPEGYSVSREKKERFSLILESASTNQTSMYLCASSFPFTGGETQYFGPGTRLLVL.

This clone is a singleton in its sample. The chain uses TRBV4-3 and TRBJ2-2; weak D call: TRBD2 (6 bases). The CDR3 contains 14 residues. Trimming pared 1 base from V and 7 bases from J, leaving 10 bases between. Germline assignment: CDR1 LGHNA and CDR2 YSLEER. CDR3 sequence (DNA): TGCGCCAGCAGCCAAGCTGGGAGGTTCGGGGAGCTGTTTTTT. The encoded protein is CASSQAGRFGELFF.

The genes are TRBV30 and TRBJ1-5, with TRBD1 as a possible D gene (6 bases). The germline CDR1 and CDR2 sequences are GTSNPN and SVGIG (reference sequence). V was cut by 2 bases and J by 6 bases, with 17 bases left in between. CDR3 length equals 15 residues. The CDR3 DNA sequence: TGTGCCTGGAGTCCTCTCGGGGGAGGGGGTCAGCCCCAGCATTTT. Its translation is CAWSPLGGGGQPQHF.

V usage is TRBV2 and J usage is TRBJ1-4, with D perhaps TRBD1 (6 bases). Trimming removed 3 bases at V and 8 bases at J, with 13 bases between. CDR3 length equals 14 residues. Germline values: CDR1 SNHLY, CDR2 FYNNEI. The CDR3: CASSEAGEEEKLFF. CDR3 nucleotides: TGTGCCAGCAGTGAGGCAGGGGAAGAGGAAAAACTGTTTTTT.

The chain carries TRBV4-3 and TRBJ2-2, with 9 bases fitting TRBD2. The CDR3 is 18 amino acids. Germline lookup yields CDR1 LGHNA and CDR2 YSLEER. The ends lost 0 bases at V and 4 bases at J; junction bases unmatched: 9. The CDR3 reads CASSQDGGSGRGTGELFF. The CDR3 DNA reads TGCGCCAGCAGCCAAGATGGAGGTAGCGGGAGAGGCACCGGGGAGCTGTTTTTT.

This clone occurred a few times. This rearrangement joins TRBV15 to TRBJ2-5; tentatively, D is TRBD2 (5 bases). Germline V CDR1 and CDR2: LNHNV, YYDKDF (reference sequence). V gave up 4 bases and J gave up 3 bases, with 12 bases separating them. This CDR3 has 14 amino acids. CDR3 in amino acids: CATSTSGAEETQYF. CDR3 DNA sequence: TGTGCCACCAGCACCAGCGGAGCGGAAGAGACCCAGTACTTC.

This chain uses TRBV9 with TRBJ2-7; 9 nucleotides line up with TRBD1. In germline, CDR1 is SGDLS, CDR2 YYNGEE. J was trimmed by 2 bases and V by 3 bases; bases with no gene match: 3. CDR3 length: 14 residues. The CDR3 DNA follows: TGTGCCAGCAGCGCCCGGGACAGGGCCTACGAGCAGTACTTC. This codes for CASSARDRAYEQYF.

The chain couples TRBV19 to TRBJ2-7; TRBD1 aligns across 10 bases. The trim removed 5 bases at V and 2 bases at J, leaving 3 bases unmatched. The germline CDR1 and CDR2 sequences are LNHDA and SQIVND (reference sequence). The CDR3 totals 14 residues. CDR3 loop: CASSPGQGAYEQYF. DNA of the CDR3: TGTGCCAGTAGTCCCGGACAGGGGGCCTACGAGCAGTACTTC.

A few counts support this clone. V is TRBV7-9 and J is TRBJ2-7, with 7 bases fitting TRBD2. V was pared by 5 bases and J by 0 bases, with 10 bases of the junction left unmatched. Germline V gene lookup returns CDR1 SEHNR and CDR2 FQNEAQ (reference sequence). The CDR3 length is 16 residues. CDR3: CASSPGGRTSSYEQYF. The CDR3 DNA reads TGTGCCAGCAGCCCCGGCGGACGGACTAGCTCCTACGAGCAGTACTTC.

The chain's CDR3 is CASTGGALRLQQYF. The CDR3 region has the DNA TGTGCCAGCACTGGGGGCGCCTTACGGCTCCAGCAGTACTTC. This sequence joins TRBV28 and TRBJ2-7; a weak D match, TRBD1 (6 bases). The germline V gene has CDR1 MDHEN and CDR2 SYDVKM. The length of the CDR3 is 14 residues. With 7 bases removed from V and 8 bases from J, the gap between germline ends came to 21 bases.